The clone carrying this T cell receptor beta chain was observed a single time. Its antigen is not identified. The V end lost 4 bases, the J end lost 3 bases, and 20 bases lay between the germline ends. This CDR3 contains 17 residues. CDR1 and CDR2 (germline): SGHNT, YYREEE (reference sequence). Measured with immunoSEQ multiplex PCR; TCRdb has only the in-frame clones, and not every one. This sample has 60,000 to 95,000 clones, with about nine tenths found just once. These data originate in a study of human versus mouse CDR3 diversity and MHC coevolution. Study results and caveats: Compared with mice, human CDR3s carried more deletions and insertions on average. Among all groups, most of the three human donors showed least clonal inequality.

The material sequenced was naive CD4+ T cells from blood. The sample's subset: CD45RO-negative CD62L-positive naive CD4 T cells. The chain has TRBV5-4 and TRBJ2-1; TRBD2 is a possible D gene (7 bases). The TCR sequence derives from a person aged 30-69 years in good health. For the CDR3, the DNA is TGTGCCAGCAGCCAGGAGGGTGGACTAGGGGGCTACAATGAGCAGTTCTTC. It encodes CASSQEGGLGGYNEQFF.